The next 25 T cell receptor beta chains were all read from a single sample in a study of blood T cells in healthy people across ages. Primed by a sample-barcoded 5' primer and a J-beta primer mix, a second PCR proceeded for 7 to 11 cycles. TCRdb re-derived calls from the 5' RACE reads in MiXCR, one entry per CDR3 protein. The sample consists of about 760,000 distinct CDR3 sequences, roughly three fifths of them appearing once. Sequencing was performed on blood. These receptors were taken from a man between 35 and 55 years old in good health.

The rearrangement links TRBV5-1 to TRBJ2-5, with 11 bases aligning to TRBD1. Germline V gene sequence: CDR1 SGHRS, CDR2 YFSETQ. Trimming took 2 bases from V and 2 from J; bases not matched to a gene: 5. The CDR3 extends over 16 amino acids. CDR3 region: CASSFWTGGGQETQYF. The CDR3 DNA follows: TGCGCCAGCAGCTTCTGGACAGGGGGCGGTCAAGAGACCCAGTACTTC.

The table lists this clonotype with a few counts. The chain employs TRBV2 and TRBJ2-5, with 7 nucleotides matching TRBD1. This CDR3 region has 15 residues. Trimming at V came to 0 bases and at J to 2 bases, leaving 3 bases not matched to a gene. The germline gives CDR1 SNHLY, CDR2 FYNNEI. The CDR3 loop reads CASSEALTGQETQYF. Here the CDR3 DNA reads TGTGCCAGCAGTGAAGCCCTGACAGGGCAAGAGACCCAGTACTTC.

DNA for the CDR3: TGTGCCAGCAGCTTAGTCCGGTTGGGCACTGAAGCTTTCTTT. Translation: CASSLVRLGTEAFF. The rearrangement uses TRBV7-8 and TRBJ1-1; no firm D call. Germline loops: CDR1 SGHVS, CDR2 FQNEAQ. V lost 1 base and J 4 bases, leaving 10 bases between the germline ends. The CDR3 consists of 14 residues.

This chain joins TRBV2 and TRBJ2-1; the D is unclear. The better agreement between TRBJ2-7 and the DNA end casts doubt on the J call. This CDR3 comprises 14 residues. The V gene's germline CDR1 is SNHLY and CDR2 FYNNEI. CDR3 DNA sequence: TGTGCCAGCAGTGAGGTAGCAGTTTACAATGAGCAGTACTTC. This gives the protein CASSEVAVYNEQYF.

J is TRBJ2-7 and V is TRBV27; TRBD1 agrees at 9 bases. Trimming removed 5 bases from V and 4 bases from J; junction bases left unmatched: 12. CDR1 and CDR2 from the germline V gene are MNHEY and SMNVEV (reference sequence). The CDR3 has 16 residues. The CDR3 reads CASSPEPGTGLYEQYF. The DNA of the CDR3 is TGTGCCAGCAGTCCCGAACCCGGGACAGGGTTATACGAGCAGTACTTC.

The chain links TRBV20-1 to TRBJ1-4; D not resolved. Between the trimmed V and J ends, which lost 6 bases and 0 bases, there was a span of 11 bases. This CDR3 is built from 14 residues. Germline lookup yields CDR1 DFQATT and CDR2 SNEGSKA (reference sequence). The CDR3 sequence is CSAQREATNEKLFF. CDR3 DNA sequence: TGCAGTGCCCAAAGGGAAGCAACTAATGAAAAACTGTTTTTT.

The gene calls are TRBV20-1 and TRBJ2-1; D remains ambiguous. Germline V lookup: CDR1 DFQATT, CDR2 SNEGSKA (reference sequence). With 0 bases removed from V and 2 bases from J, the gap between germline ends came to 14 bases. The length of the CDR3 is 16 residues. The CDR3, as DNA: TGCAGTGCTAGAGACCCGGTAGGGAACCCCTACAATGAGCAGTTCTTC. This codes for CSARDPVGNPYNEQFF.

The V call is TRBV27, the J call TRBJ1-6; D not resolved. Germline V gene lookup returns CDR1 MNHEY and CDR2 SMNVEV (reference sequence). V gave up 2 bases and J gave up 7 bases, with 9 bases separating them. This CDR3 region has 14 residues. CDR3 bases: TGTGCCAGCAGTTTAGTCCTGCCAAATTCACCCCTCCACTTT. Residues: CASSLVLPNSPLHF.

This clonotype came up a few times. The chain links TRBV6-2 or TRBV6-3 to TRBJ2-5; 9 nucleotides line up with TRBD2. The CDR3 runs to 15 residues. Germline V lookup: CDR1 MNHEY, CDR2 SVGEGT. The ends lost 8 bases at V and 0 bases at J; junction bases unmatched: 7. In DNA, the CDR3 is TGTGCCAGCCACCCGAGCGGGGGGAACCAAGAGACCCAGTACTTC. The encoded protein is CASHPSGGNQETQYF.

A few counts support this clonotype. The V call is TRBV6-5, the J call TRBJ2-3, with 7 bases identical to TRBD1. Germline assignment: CDR1 MNHEY and CDR2 SVGAGI. V shed 6 bases and J 5 bases; nucleotides not matched to a gene: 11. This CDR3 comprises 15 residues. CDR3 in amino acids: CASRNRGRGIDTQYF. In nucleotides, the CDR3 is TGTGCCAGCAGAAACAGGGGTCGTGGGATAGATACGCAGTATTTT.

The V and J genes are TRBV20-1 and TRBJ2-7, with 8 bases matching TRBD2. Germline V gene lookup returns CDR1 DFQATT and CDR2 SNEGSKA (reference sequence). The V and J ends lost 0 bases and 1 base, in that order; junction bases with no gene match: 8. This CDR3 has 16 amino acids. The CDR3 region has the DNA TGCAGTGCTAGAGACCCCATAGCGGGAACATCCTACGAGCAGTACTTC. Translating gives CSARDPIAGTSYEQYF.

In the case of this clonotype: One end of the junction varies from germline; a read error may be responsible. The chain has TRBV4-3 and TRBJ2-4; TRBD1 is a possible D gene (6 bases). The germline gives CDR1 LGHNA, CDR2 YSLEER. CDR3 size: 18 residues. CDR3 DNA: TGCGCCAGCAGCCAAGATGTCCCAGGGGTCGGGGCCAAAAGCATTCAGTACTTC. The encoded protein is CASSQDVPGVGAKSIQYF.

At least ten counts were recorded for this clonotype. CDR3 loop: CASSRTSGINEQFF. The CDR3, as DNA: TGTGCCAGCAGTCGGACTAGCGGGATAAATGAGCAGTTCTTC. The J gene is TRBJ2-1, the V gene TRBV6-5, with 12 bases aligning to TRBD2. The germline gives CDR1 MNHEY, CDR2 SVGAGI. With V trimmed by 5 bases and J by 7 bases, 3 bases remained unmatched. CDR3 size: 14 residues.

This clonotype was seen a handful of times. CDR3 bases: TGTGCCAGCAGCGCCGGGGCGTACAATGAGCAGTTCTTC. Its protein is CASSAGAYNEQFF. This chain links TRBV7-2 with TRBJ2-1; perhaps D is TRBD1 or TRBD2 (5 bases each). This CDR3 region has 13 residues. Per the germline V gene, CDR1 is SGHTA and CDR2 is FQGNSA. V was pared by 5 bases and J by 4 bases, with 9 bases between. The full variable domain, with the rest looked up from reference TRBV7-2 and TRBJ2-1, is GAGVSQSPSNKVTEKGKDVELRCDPISGHTALYWYRQSLGQGLEFLIYFQGNSAPDKSGLPSDRFSAERTGGSVSTLTIQRTQQEDSAVYLCASSAGAYNEQFFGPGTRLTVL.

The chain uses TRBV7-9 and TRBJ1-4; tentatively, D is TRBD1 (6 bases). The germline V gene encodes CDR1 SEHNR and CDR2 FQNEAQ (reference sequence). V was cut by 7 bases and J by 6 bases, with 18 bases left in between. The CDR3 sequence is 15 residues long. CDR3 residues: CASKQVGGADEKLFF. The CDR3 nucleotides are TGTGCCAGCAAGCAGGTTGGGGGCGCGGATGAAAAACTGTTTTTT.

The chain is built from TRBV29-1 and TRBJ2-1; the match to TRBD2 covers 8 bases. The germline CDR1 and CDR2 sequences are SQVTM and ANQGSEA. The CDR3 is made up of 14 amino acids. V shed 1 base and J 6 bases; nucleotides not matched to a gene: 5. The CDR3: CSVEVRTSSNEQFF. The CDR3 DNA reads TGCAGCGTTGAAGTCCGGACTAGCAGCAATGAGCAGTTCTTC.

In this sample, this clonotype turned up once. Compared with germline, one end of the junction differs, possibly owing to a read error. The genes are TRBV5-6 and TRBJ2-5, with TRBD1 identical over 7 bases. With the DNA end fitting TRBJ2-7 better, the J assignment may be wrong. The CDR3 loop spans 14 amino acids. CDR1 is SGHDT and CDR2 is YYEEEE in the germline V gene. Written as DNA, the CDR3 is TGTGCCTGCAGCTACGGGACAGCCCTCTACGAGCAGTACTTC. Encoded protein: CACSYGTALYEQYF.

V gene TRBV2 combines with J gene TRBJ2-7; D possibly matches TRBD1 or TRBD2 (7 bases each). The germline V gene encodes CDR1 SNHLY and CDR2 FYNNEI. V lost 5 bases, J lost 5 bases, and 19 bases lay in between. This CDR3 spans 15 amino acids. The CDR3 here is CASSLAGGAVDEQYF. In nucleotides, the CDR3 is TGTGCCAGCAGTTTAGCAGGGGGGGCCGTAGACGAGCAGTACTTC.

The chain couples TRBV7-9 to TRBJ2-3; possibly TRBD2 for D (6 bases). The CDR3 length is 16 residues. The V end was cut by 5 bases, the J end by 2 bases, with 17 bases between. Germline loops: CDR1 SEHNR, CDR2 FQNEAQ (reference sequence). CDR3 sequence (DNA): TGTGCCAGCAGCCCCCCCACCCCTAGCGCCACAGATACGCAGTATTTT. Protein: CASSPPTPSATDTQYF.

The chain has TRBV29-1 and TRBJ2-3; no definite D call. There are 14 residues in the CDR3. V was clipped by 3 bases and J by 8 bases, with 18 bases between them. Germline V lookup: CDR1 SQVTM, CDR2 ANQGSEA. CDR3 protein: CSVDLAVAHGTQYF. As DNA, the CDR3 is TGCAGCGTTGATTTGGCAGTTGCACATGGTACGCAGTATTTT.

V usage is TRBV5-1 and J usage is TRBJ2-5; 10 bases match TRBD1. Per the germline V gene, CDR1 is SGHRS and CDR2 is YFSETQ. The CDR3 runs 16 residues. Germline trimming cut 2 bases from V and 2 bases from J; bases unmatched to any gene: 6. The CDR3 bases are TGCGCCAGCAGCTTACCGACGGACAGGGGGCAAGAGACCCAGTACTTC. It codes for CASSLPTDRGQETQYF.

V usage is TRBV4-3 and J usage is TRBJ2-7; no reliable D call. Germline V lookup: CDR1 LGHNA, CDR2 YSLEER. This CDR3 comprises 14 residues. Trimming pared 0 bases from V and 3 bases from J, leaving 9 bases between. CDR3 amino acids: CASSQDFPDYEQYF. DNA for the CDR3: TGCGCCAGCAGCCAAGACTTTCCAGACTACGAGCAGTACTTC.

The genes are TRBV5-1 and TRBJ2-4; D tentatively reads TRBD1 or TRBD2 (6 bases each). The J call is doubtful: the DNA matches TRBJ2-7 better. Per germline, CDR1 SGHRS and CDR2 YFSETQ. This CDR3 spans 15 amino acids. CDR3 sequence (DNA): TGCGCCAGCAGCTTGAGGGGGGCTTCACCCTACGAGCAGTACTTC. Its protein product is CASSLRGASPYEQYF.

The CDR3 DNA sequence: TGTGCCAGCAGCTTAGCGGGAAAGGAATTCAAAAACATTCAGTACTTC. This translates into CASSLAGKEFKNIQYF. V is TRBV7-9 and J is TRBJ2-4; D gene ambiguous. With 0 bases removed from V and 3 bases from J, the gap between germline ends came to 12 bases. The CDR3 is 16 residues long. Per germline, CDR1 SEHNR and CDR2 FQNEAQ (reference sequence).

The rearrangement joins TRBV25-1 to TRBJ2-3, with D perhaps TRBD2 (5 bases). Trimming took off 6 bases at V and 8 bases at J, with 18 bases between the two ends. CDR1 and CDR2 from the germline V gene are MGHDK and SYGVNS. This CDR3 contains 14 residues. CDR3 in amino acids: CASRSQSLRGTQYF. The CDR3 DNA sequence: TGTGCCAGCAGATCGCAGTCCCTCCGGGGTACGCAGTATTTT.